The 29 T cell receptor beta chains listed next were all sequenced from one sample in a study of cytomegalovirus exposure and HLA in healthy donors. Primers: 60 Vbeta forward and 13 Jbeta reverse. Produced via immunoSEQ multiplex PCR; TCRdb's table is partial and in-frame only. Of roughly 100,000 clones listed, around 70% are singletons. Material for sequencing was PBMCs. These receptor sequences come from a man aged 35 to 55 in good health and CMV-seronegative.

CDR3 in DNA: TGTGCCTGTCAGGCAGGGGGCGGCTACACCTTC. Encoded protein: CACQAGGGYTF. V and J are TRBV30 and TRBJ1-2, with 8 positions matching TRBD1. V lost 6 bases to trimming and J lost 8 bases; unmatched junction nucleotides: 5. CDR3 size: 11 residues. Germline values: CDR1 GTSNPN, CDR2 SVGIG (reference sequence).

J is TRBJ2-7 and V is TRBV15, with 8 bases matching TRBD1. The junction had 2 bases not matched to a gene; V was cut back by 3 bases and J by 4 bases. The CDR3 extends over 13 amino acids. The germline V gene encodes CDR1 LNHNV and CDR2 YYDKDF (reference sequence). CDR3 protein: CATSSDRGYEQYF. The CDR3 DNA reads TGTGCCACCAGCAGTGACAGGGGATACGAGCAGTACTTC.

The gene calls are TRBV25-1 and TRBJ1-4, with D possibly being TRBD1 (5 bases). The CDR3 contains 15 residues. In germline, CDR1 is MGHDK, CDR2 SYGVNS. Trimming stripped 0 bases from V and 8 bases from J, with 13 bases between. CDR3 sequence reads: CASSEYVEGREKLFF. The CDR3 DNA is TGTGCCAGCAGTGAATATGTGGAGGGACGGGAAAAACTGTTTTTT.

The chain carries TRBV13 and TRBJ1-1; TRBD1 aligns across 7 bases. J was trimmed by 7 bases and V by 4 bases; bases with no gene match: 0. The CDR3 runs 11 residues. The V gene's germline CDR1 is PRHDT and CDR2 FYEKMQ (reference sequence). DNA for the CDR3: TGTGCCAGCAGCTACAGGGGTGAAGCTTTCTTT. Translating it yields CASSYRGEAFF. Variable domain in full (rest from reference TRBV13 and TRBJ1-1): AAGVIQSPRHLIKEKRETATLKCYPIPRHDTVYWYQQGPGQDPQFLISFYEKMQSDKGSIPDRFSAQQFSDYHSELNMSSLELGDSALYFCASSYRGEAFFGQGTRLTVV.

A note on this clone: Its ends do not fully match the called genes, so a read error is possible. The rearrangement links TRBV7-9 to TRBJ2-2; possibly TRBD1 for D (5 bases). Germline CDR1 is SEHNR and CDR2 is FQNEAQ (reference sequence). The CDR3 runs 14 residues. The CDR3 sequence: CSSSDRTNTGELFF. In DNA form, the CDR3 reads TGTTCCAGCAGTGACAGAACGAACACCGGGGAGCTGTTTTTT.

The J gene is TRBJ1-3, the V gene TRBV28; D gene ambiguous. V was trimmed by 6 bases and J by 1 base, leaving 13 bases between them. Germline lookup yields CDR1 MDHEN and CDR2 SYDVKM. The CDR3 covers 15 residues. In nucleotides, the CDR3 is TGTGCCAGCAGCCAAACTGCGAGATCTGGAAACACCATATATTTT. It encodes CASSQTARSGNTIYF.

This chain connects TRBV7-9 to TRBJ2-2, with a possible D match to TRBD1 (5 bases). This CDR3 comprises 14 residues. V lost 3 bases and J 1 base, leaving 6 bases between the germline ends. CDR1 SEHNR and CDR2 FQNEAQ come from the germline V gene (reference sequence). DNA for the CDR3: TGTGCCAGCAGCTTGACAGTGAACACCGGGGAGCTGTTTTTT. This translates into CASSLTVNTGELFF.

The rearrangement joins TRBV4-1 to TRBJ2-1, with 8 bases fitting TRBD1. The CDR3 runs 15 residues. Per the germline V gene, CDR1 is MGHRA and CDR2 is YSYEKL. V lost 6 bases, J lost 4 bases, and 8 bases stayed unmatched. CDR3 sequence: CASRRTGGGYNEQFF. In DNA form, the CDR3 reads TGCGCCAGCAGACGAACAGGGGGAGGTTACAATGAGCAGTTCTTC.

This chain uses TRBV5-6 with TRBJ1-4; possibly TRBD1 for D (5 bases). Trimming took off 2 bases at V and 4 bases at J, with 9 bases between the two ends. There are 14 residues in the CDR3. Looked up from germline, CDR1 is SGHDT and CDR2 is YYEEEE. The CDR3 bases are TGTGCCAGCAGCTTCCAGGGCCGTAATGAAAAACTGTTTTTT. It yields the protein CASSFQGRNEKLFF.

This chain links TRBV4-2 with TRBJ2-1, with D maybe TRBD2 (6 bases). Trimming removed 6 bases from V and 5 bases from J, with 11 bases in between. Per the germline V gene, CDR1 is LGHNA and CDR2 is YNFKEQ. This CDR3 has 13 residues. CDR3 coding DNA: TGTGCCAGCAGGGTAGCGGACCACAATGAGCAGTTCTTC. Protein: CASRVADHNEQFF.

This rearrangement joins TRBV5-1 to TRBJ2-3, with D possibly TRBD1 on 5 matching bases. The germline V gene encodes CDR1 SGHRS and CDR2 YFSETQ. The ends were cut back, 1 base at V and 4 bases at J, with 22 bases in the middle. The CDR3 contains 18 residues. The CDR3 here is CASSLIMIQGYSPDTQYF. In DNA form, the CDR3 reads TGCGCCAGCAGCTTGATAATGATTCAGGGTTATTCCCCAGATACGCAGTATTTT. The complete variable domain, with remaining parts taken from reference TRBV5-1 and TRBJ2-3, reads KAGVTQTPRYLIKTRGQQVTLSCSPISGHRSVSWYQQTPGQGLQFLFEYFSETQRNKGNFPGRFSGRQFSNSRSEMNVSTLELGDSALYLCASSLIMIQGYSPDTQYFGPGTRLTVL.

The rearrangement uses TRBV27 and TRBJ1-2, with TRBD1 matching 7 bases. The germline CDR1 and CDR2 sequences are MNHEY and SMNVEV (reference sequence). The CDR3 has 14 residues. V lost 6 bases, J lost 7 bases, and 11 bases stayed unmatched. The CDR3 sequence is CASRRSGQAAGYTF. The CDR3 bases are TGTGCCAGCAGACGTTCCGGACAGGCGGCTGGCTACACCTTC.

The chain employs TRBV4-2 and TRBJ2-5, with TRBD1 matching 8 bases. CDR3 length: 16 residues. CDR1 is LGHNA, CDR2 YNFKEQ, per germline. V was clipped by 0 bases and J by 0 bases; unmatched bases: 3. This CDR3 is CASSQETGDYQETQYF. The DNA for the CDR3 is TGTGCCAGCAGCCAAGAGACAGGGGATTACCAAGAGACCCAGTACTTC.

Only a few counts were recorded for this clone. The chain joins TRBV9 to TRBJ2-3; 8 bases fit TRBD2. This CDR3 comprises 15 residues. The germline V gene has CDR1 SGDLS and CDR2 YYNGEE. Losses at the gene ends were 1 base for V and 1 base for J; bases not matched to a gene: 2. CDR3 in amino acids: CASSVNGGGTDTQYF. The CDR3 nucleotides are TGTGCCAGCAGCGTAAACGGGGGGGGCACAGATACGCAGTATTTT.

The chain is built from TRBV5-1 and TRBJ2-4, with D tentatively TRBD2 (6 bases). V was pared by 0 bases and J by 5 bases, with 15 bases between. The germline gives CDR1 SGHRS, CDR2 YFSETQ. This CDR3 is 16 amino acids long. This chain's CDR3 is CASSLVVGGGENIQYF. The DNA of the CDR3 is TGCGCCAGCAGCTTGGTTGTGGGAGGCGGGGAAAACATTCAGTACTTC. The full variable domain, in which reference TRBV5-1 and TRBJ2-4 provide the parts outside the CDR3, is KAGVTQTPRYLIKTRGQQVTLSCSPISGHRSVSWYQQTPGQGLQFLFEYFSETQRNKGNFPGRFSGRQFSNSRSEMNVSTLELGDSALYLCASSLVVGGGENIQYFGAGTRLSVL.

CDR3: CASSYSGGVTGELFF. CDR3 DNA sequence: TGTGCCAGCAGTTACTCCGGAGGCGTCACCGGGGAGCTGTTTTTT. The chain uses TRBV6-5 and TRBJ2-2; D perhaps matches TRBD2 (5 bases). V lost 0 bases and J lost 4, with 9 bases in between. The CDR3 has 15 amino acids. Germline CDR1 reads MNHEY; CDR2 reads SVGAGI.

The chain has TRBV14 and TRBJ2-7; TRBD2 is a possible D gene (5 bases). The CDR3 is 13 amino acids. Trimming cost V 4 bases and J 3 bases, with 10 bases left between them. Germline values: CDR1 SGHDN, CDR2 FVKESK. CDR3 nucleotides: TGTGCCAGCAGCCGAGCGGACGGCTACGAGCAGTACTTC. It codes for CASSRADGYEQYF.

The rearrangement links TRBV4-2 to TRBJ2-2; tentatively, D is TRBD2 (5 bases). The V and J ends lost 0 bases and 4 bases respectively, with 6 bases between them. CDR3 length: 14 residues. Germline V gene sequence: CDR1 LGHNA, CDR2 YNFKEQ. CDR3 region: CASSQERVTGELFF. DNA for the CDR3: TGTGCCAGCAGCCAAGAGAGGGTCACCGGGGAGCTGTTTTTT.

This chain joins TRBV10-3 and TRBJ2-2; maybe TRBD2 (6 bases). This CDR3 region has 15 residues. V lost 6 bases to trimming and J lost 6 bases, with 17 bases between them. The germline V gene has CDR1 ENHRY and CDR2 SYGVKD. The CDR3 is CAISGTGERPGELFF. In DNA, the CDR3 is TGTGCCATCAGCGGGACTGGCGAACGACCCGGGGAGCTGTTTTTT.

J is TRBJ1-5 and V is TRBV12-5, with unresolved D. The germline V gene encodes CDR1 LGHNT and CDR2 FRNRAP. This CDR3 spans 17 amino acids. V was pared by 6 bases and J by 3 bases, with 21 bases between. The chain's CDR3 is CASGSPRLSGPNQPQHF. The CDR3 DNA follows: TGTGCTAGTGGATCCCCCCGTTTGAGCGGTCCCAATCAGCCCCAGCATTTT.

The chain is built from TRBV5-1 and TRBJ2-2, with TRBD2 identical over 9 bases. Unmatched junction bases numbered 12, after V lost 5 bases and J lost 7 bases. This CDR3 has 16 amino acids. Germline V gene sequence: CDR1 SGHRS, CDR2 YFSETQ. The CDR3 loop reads CASSEDSGSRGGELFF. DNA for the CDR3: TGCGCCAGCAGTGAGGATAGCGGGAGTAGAGGCGGGGAGCTGTTTTTT.

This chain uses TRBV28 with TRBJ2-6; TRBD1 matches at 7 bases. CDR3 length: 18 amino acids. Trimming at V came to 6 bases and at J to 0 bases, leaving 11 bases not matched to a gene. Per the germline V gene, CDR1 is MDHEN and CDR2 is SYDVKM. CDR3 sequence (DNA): TGTGCCAGCAGCAACACAGGGGCTCGCTCCTCTGGGGCCAACGTCCTGACTTTC. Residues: CASSNTGARSSGANVLTF.

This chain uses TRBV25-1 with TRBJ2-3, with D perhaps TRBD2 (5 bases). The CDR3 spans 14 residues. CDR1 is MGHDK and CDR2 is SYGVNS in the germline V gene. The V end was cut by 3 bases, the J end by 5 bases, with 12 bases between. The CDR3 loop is CASSEAGSRDTQYF. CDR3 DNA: TGTGCCAGCAGTGAGGCGGGTTCGAGAGATACGCAGTATTTT.

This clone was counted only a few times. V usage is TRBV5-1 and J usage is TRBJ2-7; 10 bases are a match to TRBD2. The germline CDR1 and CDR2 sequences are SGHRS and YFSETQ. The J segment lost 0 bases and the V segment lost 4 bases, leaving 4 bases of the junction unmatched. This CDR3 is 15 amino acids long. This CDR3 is CASSPGTSDSYEQYF. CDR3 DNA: TGCGCCAGCAGCCCCGGGACTAGCGACTCCTACGAGCAGTACTTC.

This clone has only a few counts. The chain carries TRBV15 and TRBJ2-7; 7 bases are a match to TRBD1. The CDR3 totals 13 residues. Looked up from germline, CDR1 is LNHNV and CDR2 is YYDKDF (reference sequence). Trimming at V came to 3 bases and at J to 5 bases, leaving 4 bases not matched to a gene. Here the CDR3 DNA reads TGTGCCACCAGCAGCTTGACAGGGAACGAGCAGTACTTC. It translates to CATSSLTGNEQYF.

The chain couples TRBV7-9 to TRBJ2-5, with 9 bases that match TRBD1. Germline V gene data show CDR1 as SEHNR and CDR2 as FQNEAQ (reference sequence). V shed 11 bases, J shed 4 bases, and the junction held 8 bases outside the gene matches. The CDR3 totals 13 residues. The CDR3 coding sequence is TGTGCCGGACTTACAGGGGGCGGAGAGACCCAGTACTTC. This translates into CAGLTGGGETQYF.

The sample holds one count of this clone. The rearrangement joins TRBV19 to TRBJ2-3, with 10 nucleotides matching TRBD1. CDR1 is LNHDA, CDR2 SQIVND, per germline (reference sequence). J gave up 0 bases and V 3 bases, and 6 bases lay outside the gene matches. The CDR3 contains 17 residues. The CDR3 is CASSILGTGASTDTQYF. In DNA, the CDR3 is TGTGCCAGTAGTATTTTGGGGACAGGGGCTAGCACAGATACGCAGTATTTT.

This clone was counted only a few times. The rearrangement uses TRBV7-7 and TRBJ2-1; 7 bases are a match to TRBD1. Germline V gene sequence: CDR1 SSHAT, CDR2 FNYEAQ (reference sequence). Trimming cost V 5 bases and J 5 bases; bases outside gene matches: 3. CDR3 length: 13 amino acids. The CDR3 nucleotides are TGTGCCAGCAGCCAGGACAGGAACAATGAGCAGTTCTTC. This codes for CASSQDRNNEQFF.

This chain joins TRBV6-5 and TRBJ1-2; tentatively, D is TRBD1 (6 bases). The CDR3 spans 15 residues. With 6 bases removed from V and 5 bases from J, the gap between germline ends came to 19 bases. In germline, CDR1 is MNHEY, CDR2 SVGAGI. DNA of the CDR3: TGTGCCAGCAGCCCCCGCGGGGGGCCCCTATATGGCTACACCTTC. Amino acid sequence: CASSPRGGPLYGYTF.